This TCR beta chain was identified in a study of control samples from healthy donors and cancer patients. The assay was immunoSEQ multiplex PCR, and TCRdb's table has in-frame clones only and misses some. The data contain some 130,000 clones, 90% of them singletons. The CDR3 is 13 amino acids. The V and J ends lost 5 bases and 10 bases respectively, with 15 bases between them. Germline loops: CDR1 MNHEY, CDR2 SVGAGI. Sequencing was done on a sample of blood. The clonotype comes from a man aged 35 to 55 in good health. The rearrangement uses TRBV6-5 and TRBJ2-1, with no clear D. The CDR3 DNA reads as TGTGCCAGCAGTCCCCTGCGGTACCGGGAGCAGTTCTTC. Its protein is CASSPLRYREQFF.